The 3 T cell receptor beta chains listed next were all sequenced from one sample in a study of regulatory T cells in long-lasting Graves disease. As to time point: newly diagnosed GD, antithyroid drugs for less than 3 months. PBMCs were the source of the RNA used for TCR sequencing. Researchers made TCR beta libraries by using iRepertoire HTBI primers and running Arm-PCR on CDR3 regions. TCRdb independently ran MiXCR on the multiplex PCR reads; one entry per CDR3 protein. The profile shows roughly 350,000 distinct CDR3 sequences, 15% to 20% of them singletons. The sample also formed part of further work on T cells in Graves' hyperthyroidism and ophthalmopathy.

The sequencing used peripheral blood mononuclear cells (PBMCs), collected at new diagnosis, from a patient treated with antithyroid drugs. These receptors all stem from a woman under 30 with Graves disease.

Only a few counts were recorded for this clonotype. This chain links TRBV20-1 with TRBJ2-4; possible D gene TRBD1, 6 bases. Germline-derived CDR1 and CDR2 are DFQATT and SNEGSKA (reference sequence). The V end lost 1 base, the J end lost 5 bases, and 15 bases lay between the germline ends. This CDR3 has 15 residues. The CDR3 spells CSARVGHDRENIQYF. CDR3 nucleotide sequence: TGCAGTGCTAGAGTGGGACACGATCGGGAAAACATTCAGTACTTC.

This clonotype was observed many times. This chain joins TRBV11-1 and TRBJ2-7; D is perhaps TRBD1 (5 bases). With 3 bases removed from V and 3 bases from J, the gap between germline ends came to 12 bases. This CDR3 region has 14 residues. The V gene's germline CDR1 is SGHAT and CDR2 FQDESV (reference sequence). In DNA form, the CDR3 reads TGTGCCAGCAGCTTGCAGGGTAGAATCTACGAGCAGTACTTC. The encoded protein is CASSLQGRIYEQYF.

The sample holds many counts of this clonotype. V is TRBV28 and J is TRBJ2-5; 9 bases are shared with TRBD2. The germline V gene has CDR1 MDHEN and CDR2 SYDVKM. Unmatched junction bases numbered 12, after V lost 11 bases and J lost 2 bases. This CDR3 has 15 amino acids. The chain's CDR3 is CASHAGGGFQETQYF. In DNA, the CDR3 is TGTGCCTCCCATGCGGGAGGGGGGTTTCAAGAGACCCAGTACTTC.